Reported below is one TCR beta chain. What antigen it recognizes has not been identified. Base qualities are missing; no much larger clone stands one base away. The entry originates in a study of blood T cell repertoires in COVID-19 (dated by TCRdb to 2020 to 2022). Describing the broader study: Samples from collaborators originated in the United States, Italy and Spain and spanned both the acute and convalescent phases of COVID-19. Samples came from the ongoing ImmuneRACE study (first 160 participants) plus 1,254 subjects from 6 global collaborators. The sample metadata nearly always contained a de-identified subject ID, COVID-19 status, age in years and sex. The prospective study material was composed of cDNA or gDNA derived from T cells, B-cell-depleted T cells, or PBMCs. Deeply sampled blood TCRbeta repertoires from subjects exposed to, actively infected with, or recovered from COVID-19 were included in the dataset. Where HLA class I and class II types were available, the types were taken from metadata supplied by the sample provider, not from assay-based typing. The repertoires were released in a freely available public database intended as a resource for research on the immune response to SARS-CoV-2.

In Seattle, one collaborating source enrolled patients while the infection was active and tracked those patients longitudinally over the course of disease. Each collaborating institution followed its own protocols to collect whole blood in K2EDTA tubes. Collaborator samples were shipped for TCRbeta analysis as frozen whole blood, isolated PBMCs, or DNA extracted from either sample type. The immunoSEQ Assay, a bias-controlled multiplex PCR, was used to amplify TCRbeta CDR3 regions from genomic DNA. The study's processing was this. The number of nucleated cells in each sample was estimated by amplification of reference gene primers within the assay. To quantify the absolute abundance of each unique TCRbeta CDR3 rearrangement, sequence reads were collapsed and filtered. For each sample, productive Simpson clonality was calculated as the square root of Simpson's diversity index over productive rearrangements. The immuneACCESS repertoire file appears here via TCRdb, limited to in-frame rearrangements. These files lack a portion of the clones; in checked studies, under half of the deficit traces to unresolved V genes, and the cause of the others is not known. Clone size and the V and J calls come from that table; the DNA yielded D and trimming. The sample has 95,000 to 150,000 clones on record, roughly 89% of them singletons. The ten largest clones capture about 3.8% of the sample.

From cysteine to phenylalanine, the CDR3 is 13 amino acids long. CDR3 DNA only is kept here, 39 bases in frame from base 1. V is reduced by 3 bases and J by 6 bases, leaving a spacing of 10 bases between them. As encoded in the germline V gene, CDR1 is SGHTS while CDR2 is YDEGEE. On the study overall, not on this receptor specifically: The amount of clinical and demographic metadata varied by source and participant and was provided uncurated.

The rearranged chain carries TRBV5-8 and TRBJ2-4; TRBD1 is perhaps the D gene, given 6 matching bases. This receptor was identified in a woman in her fifties or sixties with COVID-19, enrolled during active disease. The sequenced material came from peripheral blood. At the DNA level, the sequence is TGTGCCAGCAGCTCGGGCAGGGGAAACATTCAGTACTTC. It is translated as CASSSGRGNIQYF.